The 27 T cell receptor beta chains below come from one sample, sequenced in a study of blood T cell repertoires in COVID-19. Sequencing used immunoSEQ multiplex PCR; TCRdb keeps in-frame clones, though not all of them. The table shows some 60,000 clones, with around 86% occurring only once. Material for sequencing was peripheral blood. The receptor set was obtained from a human donor with active COVID-19. The donor label of this sample is uncertain.

The V and J genes are TRBV28 and TRBJ2-7; TRBD1 might be the D (6 bases). CDR1 is MDHEN, CDR2 SYDVKM, per germline. The CDR3 loop spans 13 amino acids. V lost 6 bases, J lost 1 base, and 10 bases lay in between. CDR3 amino acids: CASRTGSSYEQYF. CDR3 sequence (DNA): TGTGCCAGCAGGACAGGATCATCCTACGAGCAGTACTTC.

The chain is built from TRBV19 and TRBJ2-1, with TRBD2 matching over 14 bases. Germline trimming cut 6 bases from V and 8 bases from J; bases unmatched to any gene: 9. From germline, CDR1 is LNHDA and CDR2 SQIVND (reference sequence). The CDR3 sequence is 16 residues long. CDR3 protein: CASSHKTSGRAYEQFF. The CDR3 coding sequence is TGTGCCAGTAGCCACAAGACTAGCGGGAGGGCCTATGAGCAGTTCTTC.

The chain employs TRBV10-3 and TRBJ2-7, with a tentative D call TRBD2 (6 bases). Trimming removed 6 bases at V and 5 bases at J, with 17 bases between. The CDR3 totals 14 residues. CDR1 is ENHRY and CDR2 is SYGVKD in the germline V gene. The CDR3 is CAISAGRSFDEQYF. The CDR3 nucleotides read TGTGCCATCAGCGCGGGACGGTCATTCGACGAGCAGTACTTC.

The rearrangement links TRBV7-9 to TRBJ2-4; D might be TRBD1 (6 bases). V was pared by 3 bases and J by 2 bases, with 11 bases between. From germline, CDR1 is SEHNR and CDR2 FQNEAQ (reference sequence). The CDR3 runs to 15 residues. For the CDR3, the DNA is TGTGCCAGCAGCTTGTCAGGGGCGTCCAAAAACATTCAGTACTTC. Its translation is CASSLSGASKNIQYF.

The V gene is TRBV24-1, the J gene TRBJ2-2, with D tentatively TRBD2 (5 bases). The CDR3 runs 15 residues. Trimming took off 5 bases at V and 5 bases at J, with 14 bases between the two ends. Germline CDR1 reads KGHDR; CDR2 reads SFDVKD. DNA of the CDR3: TGTGCCACCAGTGCAAAGGCCTCGGGAACCGGGGAGCTGTTTTTT. Translating it yields CATSAKASGTGELFF.

J is TRBJ2-5 and V is TRBV18; 7 bases are a match to TRBD1. The V and J ends lost 6 bases and 2 bases, in that order; junction bases with no gene match: 3. The CDR3 extends over 13 amino acids. CDR1 is KGHSH and CDR2 is LQKENI in the germline V gene. The CDR3 DNA sequence: TGTGCCAGCTCGGGGACAGCTCAAGAGACCCAGTACTTC. As protein: CASSGTAQETQYF.

The rearrangement joins TRBV10-3 to TRBJ2-5, with TRBD1 matching 7 bases. This CDR3 is 12 amino acids long. Germline V lookup: CDR1 ENHRY, CDR2 SYGVKD. V trimming: 10 bases; J trimming: 4 bases; junction bases outside the gene matches: 6. The CDR3 nucleotides are TGTGCCACCCGACAGGGTATAGAGACCCAGTACTTC. It specifies CATRQGIETQYF.

This chain links TRBV5-6 with TRBJ2-7, with TRBD1 as a possible D gene (5 bases). Germline V CDR1 and CDR2: SGHDT, YYEEEE. V dropped 2 bases and J dropped 2 bases, with 11 bases sitting between them. The CDR3 spans 14 residues. The CDR3 coding sequence is TGTGCCAGCAGCTTAAGGGGAACTACCTACGAGCAGTACTTC. Residues: CASSLRGTTYEQYF.

This clone was detected only once. The chain couples TRBV12-3 or TRBV12-4 to TRBJ2-4; 7 bases agree with TRBD2. The CDR3 extends over 13 amino acids. The V and J ends lost 6 bases and 5 bases, in that order; junction bases with no gene match: 4. CDR3 residues: CASRGGVQNIQYF. In DNA, the CDR3 is TGTGCCAGCAGGGGAGGGGTCCAAAACATTCAGTACTTC.

The chain uses TRBV12-1 and TRBJ1-3; the table names TRBD1, a call not compared with the DNA. TRBV12-1 is classified as a pseudogene. This CDR3 spans 15 amino acids. CDR3: CASSSQQQSGNTIYF. In DNA form, the CDR3 reads TGTGCCAGCAGCTCGCAACAGCAATCTGGAAACACCATATATTTT.

The chain is built from TRBV19 and TRBJ1-3; 8 nucleotides match TRBD1. The V segment lost 7 bases and the J segment 0 bases; nucleotides outside the gene matches: 8. Germline V lookup: CDR1 LNHDA, CDR2 SQIVND (reference sequence). The CDR3 extends over 16 amino acids. The CDR3: CASTTRQGSSGNTIYF. CDR3 DNA sequence: TGTGCCAGTACCACCCGACAGGGGAGCTCTGGAAACACCATATATTTT.

The chain carries TRBV2 and TRBJ2-1; 12 positions match TRBD2. This CDR3 comprises 17 residues. The germline V gene has CDR1 SNHLY and CDR2 FYNNEI. With 7 bases clipped from V and 0 bases from J, the junction kept 7 bases outside the gene matches. The CDR3 DNA sequence: TGTGCCAGCACCCTTCGGACTAGCGGGAACTCCTACAATGAGCAGTTCTTC. It yields the protein CASTLRTSGNSYNEQFF.

This sequence joins TRBV5-5 and TRBJ2-7; weak D call: TRBD1 (5 bases). The CDR3 runs 14 residues. Germline loops: CDR1 SGHKS, CDR2 YYEKEE (reference sequence). V lost 3 bases and J 0 bases, leaving 10 bases between the germline ends. The CDR3 loop is CASSSLTVSYEQYF. The CDR3 DNA sequence: TGTGCCAGCAGCTCGCTGACAGTCTCCTACGAGCAGTACTTC.

The chain carries TRBV5-3 and TRBJ2-7; 7 bases fit TRBD1. TRBV5-3 is an ORF, and what it does is uncertain. The V and J ends lost 5 bases and 0 bases, in that order; junction bases with no gene match: 5. The CDR3 is 14 amino acids. The CDR3 is CARRPGQSSYEQYF. The CDR3 region has the DNA TGTGCCAGAAGACCGGGACAGAGCTCCTACGAGCAGTACTTC.

This clone was observed a few times. The chain combines TRBV5-1 with TRBJ2-1, with TRBD2 matching 14 bases. The CDR3 has 15 amino acids. The germline gives CDR1 SGHRS, CDR2 YFSETQ. V was clipped by 6 bases and J by 4 bases; unmatched bases: 3. In DNA, the CDR3 is TGCGCCAGCAAGAGGACTAGCGGGGGGTACAATGAGCAGTTCTTC. It codes for CASKRTSGGYNEQFF.

A single count supports this clone. The chain employs TRBV7-8 and TRBJ2-1; weak D call: TRBD1 (5 bases). In germline, CDR1 is SGHVS, CDR2 FQNEAQ. V was cut by 1 base and J by 0 bases, with 13 bases left in between. There are 17 residues in the CDR3. The CDR3 sequence: CASSLGPQVNSYNEQFF. The CDR3 nucleotides read TGTGCCAGCAGCTTAGGACCACAGGTGAACTCCTACAATGAGCAGTTCTTC.

The V gene is TRBV3-1 (or the pseudogene TRBV3-2), the J gene TRBJ2-1; D might be TRBD2 (5 bases). The CDR3 sequence is 16 residues long. Germline CDR1 reads LGHDT; CDR2 reads YNNKEL (reference sequence). The V end was cut by 1 base, the J end by 10 bases, with 20 bases between. For the CDR3, the DNA is TGTGCCAGCAGCCAAGCTCTCCTCTTTGCGACGGGGGAGCAGTTCTTC. Translating gives CASSQALLFATGEQFF.

Relative to its sample, this clone is medium-sized (0.01 to 0.1%). The chain employs TRBV7-2 and TRBJ2-3, with 7 positions matching TRBD2. Germline V CDR1 and CDR2: SGHTA, FQGNSA. V dropped 6 bases and J dropped 2; count of bases not matched to a gene: 8. This CDR3 has 15 amino acids. DNA for the CDR3: TGTGCCAGCAGTCCCTGGGGGGGGATCACAGATACGCAGTATTTT. Its protein product is CASSPWGGITDTQYF.

The rearrangement uses TRBV6-1 and TRBJ2-1, with D unresolved. The CDR3 totals 12 residues. CDR1 and CDR2 (germline): MNHNS, SASEGT. V shed 0 bases and J shed 12 bases, with 9 bases lying between them. CDR3 sequence (DNA): TGTGCCAGCAGTGAAGCTGGCGGAAGGCAGTTCTTC. It translates to CASSEAGGRQFF.

V and J are TRBV6-5 and TRBJ2-7, with 11 bases matching TRBD2. Germline CDR1 is MNHEY and CDR2 is SVGAGI. V was pared by 11 bases and J by 1 base, with 4 bases of the junction left unmatched. The CDR3 length is 13 residues. CDR3 nucleotides: TGTGCCGCCCGGACTAGCGGGTCCTACGAGCAGTACTTC. Translated: CAARTSGSYEQYF.

This clone was seen just once. CDR3 in amino acids: CASSTFGQGGTGELFF. CDR3 DNA sequence: TGTGCCAGTAGTACATTCGGACAGGGAGGGACCGGGGAGCTGTTTTTT. This chain links TRBV19 with TRBJ2-2, with D maybe TRBD1 (8 bases). CDR1 and CDR2 (germline): LNHDA, SQIVND (reference sequence). The V end was cut by 4 bases, the J end by 5 bases, with 17 bases between. There are 16 residues in the CDR3.

The chain carries TRBV5-6 and TRBJ1-1, with D unresolved. Trimming removed 1 base from V and 2 bases from J, with 3 bases in between. Germline V gene data show CDR1 as SGHDT and CDR2 as YYEEEE. The CDR3 length is 12 residues. The CDR3 sequence: CASSLINTEAFF. As DNA, the CDR3 is TGTGCCAGCAGCTTGATAAACACTGAAGCTTTCTTT.

This clone was seen only a few times. The rearrangement links TRBV5-1 to TRBJ2-7; 8 bases are shared with TRBD1. V shed 5 bases and J 7 bases; nucleotides not matched to a gene: 8. The germline V gene has CDR1 SGHRS and CDR2 YFSETQ. The CDR3 has 13 residues. The CDR3 bases are TGCGCCAGCAGTAGGTCAGGGGGCGTGGAGCAGTACTTC. Amino acids: CASSRSGGVEQYF.

The chain uses TRBV10-1 and TRBJ2-1, with D maybe TRBD1 (6 bases). The V gene's germline CDR1 is WNHNN and CDR2 SYGVQD (reference sequence). Trimming removed 5 bases at V and 6 bases at J, with 20 bases between. The CDR3 is 16 amino acids. The CDR3 coding sequence is TGCGCCAGCAGTCCCCGAGGGAGAGGGGGTCTCAATGAGCAGTTCTTC. It yields the protein CASSPRGRGGLNEQFF.

The chain recombines TRBV18 with TRBJ1-5; D unclear. Trimming removed 6 bases from V and 8 bases from J, with 14 bases in between. This CDR3 has 13 amino acids. Looked up from germline, CDR1 is KGHSH and CDR2 is LQKENI. The CDR3 protein is CASSPTGGEPQHF. The DNA of the CDR3 is TGTGCCAGCTCGCCGACCGGCGGGGAGCCCCAGCATTTT.

The V gene is TRBV19, the J gene TRBJ2-7, with TRBD2 identical over 7 bases. J was trimmed by 7 bases and V by 0 bases; bases with no gene match: 6. The CDR3 totals 14 residues. Germline CDR1 and CDR2: LNHDA and SQIVND (reference sequence). CDR3: CASSIDGLEGEQYF. CDR3 coding DNA: TGTGCCAGTAGTATAGATGGACTAGAAGGGGAGCAGTACTTC.

The V gene is TRBV19, the J gene TRBJ1-5; TRBD1 might be the D (6 bases). V lost 5 bases, J lost 4 bases, and 12 bases lay in between. CDR3 length: 14 amino acids. CDR1 and CDR2 (germline): LNHDA, SQIVND (reference sequence). The CDR3 loop reads CASSVGHPNQPQHF. CDR3 nucleotides: TGTGCCAGTAGTGTGGGACATCCTAATCAGCCCCAGCATTTT.